This T cell receptor beta chain was recovered during a study of T-cell memory formation after mild COVID-19. Overall study context: There were largely donor-specific TCR clusters.

The table lists this clonotype with a few counts. What it binds is not known. Study-level points and caveats: Nothing showed for sure that second-wave clones peaking on day 37 were SARS-CoV-2 specific. A second wave expanding day 15 to 37 was CD4+-biased; contracting clones were balanced. Contracting CD4+ clones lay largely in CM and EM, with CD8+ ones residing in EMRA.

From the 5' RACE reads, TCRdb called clonotypes with MiXCR, one entry per CDR3 protein. The sample lists some 150,000 distinct CDR3 sequences, roughly a fifth occurring once. The receptor was isolated from an adult woman who had mild COVID-19 (a few samples of this study predate the infection). Cell type and time point are not known. Sequencing was done on a sample of PBMCs or a T cell subset sorted from them (not recorded which).

CDR3 residues: CASSPDTTNYGYTF. CDR3 DNA sequence: TGCGCCAGCAGTCCCGACACTACCAACTATGGCTACACCTTC. This chain links TRBV5-1 with TRBJ1-2, with D hard to call. Germline V gives CDR1 SGHRS, CDR2 YFSETQ. Trimming stripped 5 bases from V and 2 bases from J, with 13 bases between. The CDR3 is made up of 14 amino acids.